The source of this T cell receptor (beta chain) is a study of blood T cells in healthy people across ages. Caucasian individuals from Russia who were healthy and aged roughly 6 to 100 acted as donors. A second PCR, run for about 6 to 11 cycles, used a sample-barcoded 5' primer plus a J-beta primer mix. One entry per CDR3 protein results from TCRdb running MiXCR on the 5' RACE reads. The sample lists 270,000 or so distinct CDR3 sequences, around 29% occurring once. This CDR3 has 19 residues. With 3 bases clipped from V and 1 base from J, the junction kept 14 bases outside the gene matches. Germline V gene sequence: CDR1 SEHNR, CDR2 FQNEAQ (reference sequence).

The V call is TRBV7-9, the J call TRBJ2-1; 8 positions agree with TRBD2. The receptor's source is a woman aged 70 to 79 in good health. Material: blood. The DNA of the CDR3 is TGTGCCAGCAGCTTGGGGGCTAAGATAGCGGGACGTTCCTACAATGAGCAGTTCTTC. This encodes CASSLGAKIAGRSYNEQFF.